Presented here are 14 T cell receptor beta chains from one specimen sequenced in a study of shared clonotypes between healthy human individuals. The data were produced by immunoSEQ multiplex PCR, yet TCRdb's version contains in-frame clones alone and is incomplete. The sample shows roughly 2 million clones, approximately 96% of them seen only once. The sequenced sample was naive CD4+ T cells sorted from blood. Subset noted: CD45RA+ positively selected. These receptors all stem from a man aged 18 to 35 in good health.

The chain combines TRBV9 with TRBJ1-2; 7 positions agree with TRBD1. The germline V gene has CDR1 SGDLS and CDR2 YYNGEE. The CDR3 covers 17 residues. After removal of 3 bases from V and 3 bases from J, the junction contained 14 bases not matched to a gene. The CDR3 sequence: CASSAQFLPTGDYGYTF. The CDR3 DNA reads as TGTGCCAGCAGCGCTCAGTTCCTCCCTACAGGGGACTATGGCTACACCTTC.

This sequence joins TRBV5-6 and TRBJ2-5; 11 bases are a match to TRBD1. The CDR3 is 15 residues long. The germline CDR1 and CDR2 sequences are SGHDT and YYEEEE. The J segment lost 4 bases and the V segment lost 4 bases, leaving 6 bases of the junction unmatched. DNA of the CDR3: TGTGCCAGCAGCCTCCGGACAGGGGGCGCAGAGACCCAGTACTTC. It yields the protein CASSLRTGGAETQYF.

The V and J genes are TRBV5-4 and TRBJ2-3; weak D call: TRBD2 (6 bases). Germline loops: CDR1 SGHNT, CDR2 YYREEE (reference sequence). V was shortened by 6 bases and J by 0 bases, with 29 bases between the two germline ends. The CDR3 consists of 20 residues. The CDR3 is CASTPSLRGSLRTSTDTQYF. The CDR3 bases are TGTGCCAGCACCCCCTCGCTCCGGGGGTCACTAAGGACTAGCACAGATACGCAGTATTTT.

This chain links TRBV9 with TRBJ2-7; D unclear. Per germline, CDR1 SGDLS and CDR2 YYNGEE. The length of the CDR3 is 15 residues. The ends were cut back, 0 bases at V and 3 bases at J, with 13 bases in the middle. CDR3 DNA sequence: TGTGCCAGCAGCGTAGATCAGGCCTCATTCTACGAGCAGTACTTC. The encoded protein is CASSVDQASFYEQYF.

The chain carries TRBV28 and TRBJ1-2, with 7 bases that match TRBD1. The V segment lost 6 bases and the J segment 2 bases; nucleotides outside the gene matches: 9. Germline V gene data show CDR1 as MDHEN and CDR2 as SYDVKM. The CDR3 runs to 15 residues. CDR3 residues: CASSPGTAQNYGYTF. CDR3 nucleotides: TGTGCCAGCAGCCCCGGGACAGCGCAGAACTATGGCTACACCTTC.

The V call is TRBV11-3, the J call TRBJ1-1, with 8 bases matching TRBD1. The CDR3 sequence is 13 residues long. The germline V gene encodes CDR1 SGHNT and CDR2 YENEEA. V shed 5 bases, J shed 7 bases, and the junction held 6 bases outside the gene matches. CDR3 coding DNA: TGTGCCAGCAGCCAAGACAGGGGCCATGAAGCTTTCTTT. Amino acid sequence: CASSQDRGHEAFF.

The chain has TRBV6-1 and TRBJ2-7; 10 bases map to TRBD1. The germline V gene has CDR1 MNHNS and CDR2 SASEGT. The V and J ends lost 8 bases and 7 bases, in that order; junction bases with no gene match: 8. CDR3 size: 13 residues. The CDR3 DNA is TGTGCCAGCCGGGGGGACAGGGGACGGGAGCAGTACTTC. Translated, it gives CASRGDRGREQYF.

The gene calls are TRBV5-1 and TRBJ2-7; 8 bases agree with TRBD1. Losses at the gene ends were 0 bases for V and 7 bases for J; bases not matched to a gene: 0. Germline V gene sequence: CDR1 SGHRS, CDR2 YFSETQ. This CDR3 is built from 12 residues. Here the CDR3 reads CASSLGDREQYF. CDR3 nucleotide sequence: TGCGCCAGCAGCTTGGGGGACAGGGAGCAGTACTTC.

V is TRBV19 and J is TRBJ2-7; perhaps TRBD1 as D (6 bases). The germline CDR1 and CDR2 sequences are LNHDA and SQIVND (reference sequence). The CDR3 is 13 residues long. V shed 5 bases and J shed 0 bases, with 8 bases lying between them. The CDR3 nucleotides are TGTGCCAGTAGTGTGGACAGCTCCTACGAGCAGTACTTC. Amino acids: CASSVDSSYEQYF. Using reference TRBV19 and TRBJ2-7 for the parts outside the CDR3, the full variable domain is DGGITQSPKYLFRKEGQNVTLSCEQNLNHDAMYWYRQDPGQGLRLIYYSQIVNDFQKGDIAEGYSVSREKKESFPLTVTSAQKNPTAFYLCASSVDSSYEQYFGPGTRLTVT.

The rearrangement links TRBV10-3 to TRBJ2-2; D is ambiguous. Between the trimmed V and J ends, which lost 5 bases and 3 bases, there was a span of 10 bases. In germline, CDR1 is ENHRY, CDR2 SYGVKD. CDR3 size: 14 residues. The CDR3 sequence is CAISKGPYTGELFF. The DNA of the CDR3 is TGTGCCATCAGTAAAGGACCCTACACCGGGGAGCTGTTTTTT.

V gene TRBV7-2 combines with J gene TRBJ1-6; D unresolved. The CDR3 extends over 15 amino acids. The germline V and J ends were trimmed by 0 bases and 6 bases, with 9 bases remaining between them. Germline V gene data show CDR1 as SGHTA and CDR2 as FQGNSA. The CDR3 DNA is TGTGCCAGCAGCTTAGCGCGGGAGATTAATTCACCCCTCCACTTT. It encodes CASSLAREINSPLHF.

This chain joins TRBV18 and TRBJ2-3; D call uncertain. The CDR3 covers 15 residues. Between the trimmed V and J ends, which lost 3 bases and 0 bases, there was a span of 10 bases. Per germline, CDR1 KGHSH and CDR2 LQKENI. CDR3 in DNA: TGTGCCAGCTCACCGCAGGCAGTTAGCACAGATACGCAGTATTTT. Amino acid sequence: CASSPQAVSTDTQYF.

This clone was observed once. This sequence joins TRBV2 and TRBJ2-7; D is tentatively TRBD1 or TRBD2 (5 bases each). The CDR3 spans 17 residues. Between the trimmed V and J ends, which lost 8 bases and 0 bases, there was a span of 23 bases. Germline V lookup: CDR1 SNHLY, CDR2 FYNNEI. The CDR3 protein is CASGWGRQLSSSYEQYF. The DNA for the CDR3 is TGTGCCAGCGGATGGGGGAGACAGCTATCGAGCTCCTACGAGCAGTACTTC. Complete variable domain (other parts from reference TRBV2 and TRBJ2-7): EPEVTQTPSHQVTQMGQEVILRCVPISNHLYFYWYRQILGQKVEFLVSFYNNEISEKSEIFDDQFSVERPDGSNFTLKIRSTKLEDSAMYFCASGWGRQLSSSYEQYFGPGTRLTVT.

In regard to this clone: The same CDR3 can be traced to other DNA sequences in this sample. The J gene is TRBJ1-1, the V gene TRBV5-1, with TRBD1 matching 7 bases. The V segment lost 2 bases and the J segment 1 base; nucleotides outside the gene matches: 2. Germline V gives CDR1 SGHRS, CDR2 YFSETQ. This CDR3 comprises 14 residues. In DNA, the CDR3 is TGCGCCAGCAGCTTACAGGGGACGAACACTGAAGCTTTCTTT. This sequence encodes CASSLQGTNTEAFF.